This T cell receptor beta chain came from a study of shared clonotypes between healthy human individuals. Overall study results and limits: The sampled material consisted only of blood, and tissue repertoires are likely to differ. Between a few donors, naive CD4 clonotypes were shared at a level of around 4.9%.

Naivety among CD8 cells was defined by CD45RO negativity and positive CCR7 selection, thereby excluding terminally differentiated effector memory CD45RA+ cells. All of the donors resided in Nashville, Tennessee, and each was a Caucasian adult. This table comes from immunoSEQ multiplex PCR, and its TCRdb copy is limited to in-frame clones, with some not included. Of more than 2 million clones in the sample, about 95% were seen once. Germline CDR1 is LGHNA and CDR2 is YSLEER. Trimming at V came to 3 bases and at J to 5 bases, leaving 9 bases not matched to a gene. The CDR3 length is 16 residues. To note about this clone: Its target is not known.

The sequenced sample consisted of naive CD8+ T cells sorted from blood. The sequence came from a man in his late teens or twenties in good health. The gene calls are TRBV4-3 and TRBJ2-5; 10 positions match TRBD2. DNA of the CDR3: TGCGCCAGCAGCCAGGAGCGGGAGGGCCGCAGGGAGACCCAGTACTTC. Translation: CASSQEREGRRETQYF.